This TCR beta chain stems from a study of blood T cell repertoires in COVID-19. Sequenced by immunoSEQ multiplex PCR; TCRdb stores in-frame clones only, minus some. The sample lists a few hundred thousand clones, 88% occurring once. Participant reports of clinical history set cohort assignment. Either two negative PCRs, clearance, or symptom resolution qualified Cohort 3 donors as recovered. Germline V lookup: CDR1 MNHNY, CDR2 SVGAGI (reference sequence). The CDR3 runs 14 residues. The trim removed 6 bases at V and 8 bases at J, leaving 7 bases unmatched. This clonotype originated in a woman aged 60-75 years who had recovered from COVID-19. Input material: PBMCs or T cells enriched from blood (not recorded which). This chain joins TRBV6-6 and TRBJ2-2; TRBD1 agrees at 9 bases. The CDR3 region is CASRLQGAKGELFF. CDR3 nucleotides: TGTGCCAGCAGACTACAGGGGGCGAAAGGGGAGCTGTTTTTT.